The rows below give T cell receptor beta chains drawn from one sample of a study of blood T cell repertoires in COVID-19. This table comes from immunoSEQ multiplex PCR, and its TCRdb copy is limited to in-frame clones, with some not included. The table lists some 150,000 clones, roughly 87% of them singletons. Sequenced material: PBMCs or T cells enriched from blood (not recorded which). The receptors shown here come from a human donor with acute COVID-19. The donor label of this sample is uncertain. Both conserved end residues are part of each CDR3. D genes are given only for firm matches. Clone size is shown for a subset of rows, as once, few, many or a class of expanded clone.

v_gene	abundance	d_gene	j_gene	len	CDR3nt	CDR3aa
TRBV6-5	-	TRBD1	TRBJ2-7	15	TGTGCCAGCAGACAGGGACAGGGGGCGCGGAACGAGCAGTACTTC	CASRQGQGARNEQYF
TRBV5-1	-	-	TRBJ1-2	14	TGCGCCAGCAGGGTGGGGGAGGCCTACTATGGCTACACCTTC	CASRVGEAYYGYTF
TRBV5-5	-	-	TRBJ1-4	14	TGTGCCAGCAGCTTGGGAAGGCTCGGGGAAAAACTGTTTTTT	CASSLGRLGEKLFF
TRBV12-5	-	-	TRBJ1-3	15	TGTGCTAGTGGTTTAGATGCGAGCTCTGGAAACACCATATATTTT	CASGLDASSGNTIYF
TRBV27	-	-	TRBJ1-6	18	TGTGCCAGCAGTTTCCTCACTGATGGCAGGGGTGGTGGTTCACCCCTCCACTTT	CASSFLTDGRGGGSPLHF
TRBV4-3	-	TRBD2	TRBJ2-3	17	TGCGCCAGCAGCCAAGCCCCTAGCGGGGCAAGCACAGATACGCAGTATTTT	CASSQAPSGASTDTQYF
TRBV6-5	-	-	TRBJ1-6	14	TGTGCCAGCAGGCCAAACTTAAATAATTCACCCCTCCACTTT	CASRPNLNNSPLHF
TRBV11-3	-	-	TRBJ2-5	12	TGTGCCAGCAGCTCACTCGGGGAGACCCAGTACTTC	CASSSLGETQYF
TRBV21-1	-	-	TRBJ1-2	14	TGTGCCAGCAGCAACAGGGTTTCTAACTATGGCTACACCTTC	CASSNRVSNYGYTF
TRBV7-3	-	-	TRBJ2-3	15	TGTGCCAGCAGCCGTACAGGGGGGGTCACAGATACGCAGTATTTT	CASSRTGGVTDTQYF
TRBV12-3/TRBV12-4	-	-	TRBJ2-1	13	TGTGCCAGCAGCCTGACTAGTTACGGTGAGCAGTTCTTC	CASSLTSYGEQFF
TRBV29-1	-	TRBD1	TRBJ2-1	13	TGCAGCGTTGATGGGACAGGGGGCGAACAGCAGTTCTTC	CSVDGTGGEQQFF
TRBV4-1	-	-	TRBJ1-5	16	TGCGCCAGCAGCCAAGAAATCAGGGGTTTTAATCAGCCCCAGCATTTT	CASSQEIRGFNQPQHF
TRBV2	-	-	TRBJ2-2	15	TGTGCCAGCAGCGGAGGGGGGGGTGGCACCGGGGAGCTGTTTTTT	CASSGGGGGTGELFF
TRBV18	-	-	TRBJ1-3	16	TGTGCCAGCTCACTAAAAGACAGGAACTCTGGAAACACCATATATTTT	CASSLKDRNSGNTIYF
TRBV5-6	few	TRBD2	TRBJ2-3	15	TGTGCCAGCAGCCCCGGACTAGCGGGCACAGATACGCAGTATTTT	CASSPGLAGTDTQYF
TRBV5-1	once	-	TRBJ1-6	13	TGCGCCAGCAGCTTGGTTTCAAATTCACCCCTCCACTTT	CASSLVSNSPLHF
TRBV24-1	-	TRBD1	TRBJ2-3	16	TGTGCCACCAGACGGACAGGGGACGCGCAGCCAGATACGCAGTATTTT	CATRRTGDAQPDTQYF
TRBV21-1	-	-	TRBJ2-3	18	TGTGCCAGCCCCAACCCGGGACTAGCGGGGGCTAGCACAGATACGCAGTATTTT	CASPNPGLAGASTDTQYF
TRBV7-9	-	-	TRBJ2-2	15	TGTGCCAGCAGCTTCCAGGGATTCAACACCGGGGAGCTGTTTTTT	CASSFQGFNTGELFF
TRBV9	once	TRBD2	TRBJ2-6	17	TGTGCCAGCAGCGTAGGTTTAGCGGGGTCTGGGGCCAACGTCCTGACTTTC	CASSVGLAGSGANVLTF
TRBV28	-	-	TRBJ1-2	13	TGTGCCAGCAGTGTTACAGGGAAATATGGCTACACCTTC	CASSVTGKYGYTF
TRBV18	-	TRBD1	TRBJ1-4	15	TGTGCCAGCTCACCTGACAGGGCCTCTAATGAAAAACTGTTTTTT	CASSPDRASNEKLFF
TRBV5-1	-	-	TRBJ1-1	15	TGCGCCAGCAGCTTGGGGAGGGCTGGGAACACTGAAGCTTTCTTT	CASSLGRAGNTEAFF
TRBV7-6	once	TRBD2	TRBJ2-3	17	TGTGCCAGCAGCCTGGGACTAGCGGGGGCATTCACAGATACGCAGTATTTT	CASSLGLAGAFTDTQYF
TRBV9	-	TRBD1	TRBJ2-6	17	TGTGCCAGCAGCGTAGGGGACAGGGTGTCTGGGGCCAACGTCCTGACTTTC	CASSVGDRVSGANVLTF
TRBV19	once	TRBD1	TRBJ2-7	14	TGTGCCAGTAGTATAGGGGACAGTCCCTACGAGCAGTACTTC	CASSIGDSPYEQYF
TRBV18	-	-	TRBJ2-2	14	TGTGCCAGCTCATACGATAGGACAGCCGGGGAGCTGTTTTTT	CASSYDRTAGELFF
TRBV18	-	-	TRBJ1-2	18	TGTGCCAGCTCACCACCGGGGGGGGCGATGGAGAATCGGTCTGGCTACACCTTC	CASSPPGGAMENRSGYTF
TRBV9	-	-	TRBJ1-1	12	TGTGCCAGTGGACAGTTGAACACTGAAGCTTTCTTT	CASGQLNTEAFF
TRBV19	-	TRBD2	TRBJ2-5	17	TGTGCCAGTAGTCCCTTTGGGAGCGGGGGGGTAGGGGAGACCCAGTACTTC	CASSPFGSGGVGETQYF
TRBV19	once	TRBD1	TRBJ1-1	13	TGTGCCTCGGGACAGGGCCTTAACACTGAAGCTTTCTTT	CASGQGLNTEAFF
TRBV3-1/TRBV3-2	-	-	TRBJ2-7	14	TGTGCCAGCAGCCAAGATCCGGGGAGCGGCGAGCAGTACTTC	CASSQDPGSGEQYF
TRBV7-8	-	-	TRBJ2-7	16	TGTGCCAGCAGCTTAGCGCGAAACTCAGGGATTCGCGAGCAGTACTTC	CASSLARNSGIREQYF
TRBV5-1	-	TRBD1	TRBJ1-1	12	TGCGCCAGCAGCGACCAGGGGGATGAAGCTTTCTTT	CASSDQGDEAFF
TRBV29-1	-	TRBD1	TRBJ2-7	12	TGCAGCGTTGCCCCAGGGGGCTACGAGCAGTACTTC	CSVAPGGYEQYF
TRBV15	-	-	TRBJ2-7	14	TGTGCCACCAGCAGAGACCCGGGGAACTACGAGCAGTACTTC	CATSRDPGNYEQYF
TRBV5-1	-	-	TRBJ1-1	15	TGCGCCAGCAGCTTGGAACAGGGAGCTTGGACTGAAGCTTTCTTT	CASSLEQGAWTEAFF
TRBV24-1	-	-	TRBJ2-2	16	TGTGCCACCAGTGATCCGGACAGTACGAACACCGGGGAGCTGTTTTTT	CATSDPDSTNTGELFF
TRBV30	-	TRBD1	TRBJ1-5	16	TGTGCCTGGATCCGGACAGGGGGCGATAGCAATCAGCCCCAGCATTTT	CAWIRTGGDSNQPQHF
TRBV19	once	TRBD1	TRBJ2-7	14	TGTGCCAGTAGTATAGGACAGGGTGACTACGAGCAGTACTTC	CASSIGQGDYEQYF